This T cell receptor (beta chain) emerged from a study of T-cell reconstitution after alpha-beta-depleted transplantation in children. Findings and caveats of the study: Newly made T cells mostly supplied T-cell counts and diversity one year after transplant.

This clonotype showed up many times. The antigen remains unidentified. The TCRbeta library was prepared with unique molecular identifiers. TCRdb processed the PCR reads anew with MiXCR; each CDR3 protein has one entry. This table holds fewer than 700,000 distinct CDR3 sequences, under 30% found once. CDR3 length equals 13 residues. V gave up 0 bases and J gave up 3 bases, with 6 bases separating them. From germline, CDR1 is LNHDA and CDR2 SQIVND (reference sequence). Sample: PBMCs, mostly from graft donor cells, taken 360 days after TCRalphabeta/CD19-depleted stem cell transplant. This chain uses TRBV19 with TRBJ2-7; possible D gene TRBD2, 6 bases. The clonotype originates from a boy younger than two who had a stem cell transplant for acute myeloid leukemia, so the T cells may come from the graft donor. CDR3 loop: CASSIEAGYEQYV. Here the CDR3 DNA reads TGTGCCAGTAGTATAGAAGCGGGCTACGAGCAGTACGTC.